What follows are 27 T cell receptor beta chains derived from one specimen sequenced in a study of beta chain features in type 1 diabetes. Whole-study results and caveats: A moderate, significant TCRB CDR3 shortening appeared in type 1 diabetes across four CD4+ subsets.

The sequenced template was cDNA made from the entire isolated RNA. The assay was immunoSEQ multiplex PCR, and TCRdb's table has in-frame clones only and misses some. The sample has 400,000 or so clones, around 9.6% seen once; the top ten hold around 0.66%. Which antigens these TCRs recognize remains unknown. The sample comprised central memory CD4+ T cells from blood. All receptors derive from a man under 40 with type 1 diabetes.

This clone was recorded a few times. J is TRBJ2-2 and V is TRBV7-9; a weak D match, TRBD1 (5 bases). This CDR3 has 15 amino acids. Germline V gene data show CDR1 as SEHNR and CDR2 as FQNEAQ (reference sequence). V lost 2 bases to trimming and J lost 6 bases, with 13 bases between them. CDR3 in amino acids: CASSLMSLGPGELFF. The CDR3 region has the DNA TGTGCCAGCAGCTTAATGAGTTTGGGGCCCGGGGAGCTGTTTTTT.

CDR3 sequence reads: CASSLQGLSRPYF. CDR3 coding DNA: TGTGCCAGCAGCTTACAGGGGCTGAGTCGACCGTACTTC. The chain couples TRBV13 to TRBJ2-7, with D tentatively TRBD1 (6 bases). The CDR3 loop spans 13 amino acids. The germline V and J ends were trimmed by 2 bases and 12 bases, with 17 bases remaining between them. Germline CDR1 and CDR2: PRHDT and FYEKMQ (reference sequence).

For this clone: The sample contains more than one DNA sequence encoding this CDR3. V is TRBV7-8 and J is TRBJ2-5; D call uncertain. Between the trimmed V and J ends, which lost 0 bases and 7 bases, there was a span of 24 bases. The CDR3 consists of 18 residues. Germline V gives CDR1 SGHVS, CDR2 FQNEAQ. CDR3 in DNA: TGTGCCAGCAGCTTAGCGGGTGGAGCTTACGACGCCCGGCGGACCCAGTACTTC. Amino acid sequence: CASSLAGGAYDARRTQYF.

V usage is TRBV19 and J usage is TRBJ1-1, with D possibly TRBD1 on 6 matching bases. Germline V lookup: CDR1 LNHDA, CDR2 SQIVND (reference sequence). V dropped 6 bases and J dropped 1 base, with 21 bases sitting between them. This CDR3 region has 17 residues. The CDR3 is CASRRSGRGMTNTEAFF. In nucleotides, the CDR3 is TGTGCCAGTAGGCGAAGTGGCAGGGGTATGACGAACACTGAAGCTTTCTTT.

V is TRBV29-1 and J is TRBJ2-3, with 13 nucleotides matching TRBD2. Germline CDR1 SQVTM, CDR2 ANQGSEA. The CDR3 loop spans 16 amino acids. Losses at the gene ends were 6 bases for V and 5 bases for J; bases not matched to a gene: 11. In DNA, the CDR3 is TGCAGCGTCTGGACTAGCGGGAGCCTAGATAAAGATACGCAGTATTTT. Its protein is CSVWTSGSLDKDTQYF.

This clone was seen a handful of times. The gene calls are TRBV7-2 and TRBJ1-1, with D unresolved. V was trimmed by 1 base and J by 6 bases, leaving 15 bases between them. The CDR3 is made up of 15 amino acids. Looked up from germline, CDR1 is SGHTA and CDR2 is FQGNSA. The CDR3 sequence is CASSLGTRASSEAFF. The CDR3 nucleotides are TGTGCCAGCAGCTTAGGAACGCGGGCCTCTTCTGAAGCTTTCTTT.

This clone was picked up a small number of times. The rearrangement links TRBV29-1 to TRBJ1-1; D possibly corresponds to TRBD1 (6 bases). Germline CDR1 is SQVTM and CDR2 is ANQGSEA. V lost 7 bases and J lost 4, with 19 bases in between. There are 14 residues in the CDR3. This CDR3 reads CSGRIKGESTEAFF. Here the CDR3 DNA reads TGCAGCGGAAGAATAAAGGGGGAAAGCACTGAAGCTTTCTTT.

Ten or more counts support this clone. The V and J genes are TRBV28 and TRBJ2-5, with 7 bases matching TRBD1. The CDR3 covers 13 residues. Germline V gives CDR1 MDHEN, CDR2 SYDVKM. J lost 1 base, V lost 7 bases, and 3 bases had no gene match. CDR3 loop: CASTRTGQETQYF. CDR3 DNA sequence: TGTGCCAGCACCAGGACAGGCCAAGAGACCCAGTACTTC.

The rearrangement joins TRBV7-9 to TRBJ1-3, with D possibly matching TRBD1 (6 bases). Trimming cost V 5 bases and J 1 base, with 9 bases left between them. CDR3 length: 14 residues. Germline assignment: CDR1 SEHNR and CDR2 FQNEAQ (reference sequence). CDR3 coding DNA: TGTGCCAGCAGCCCAGGGGTATCTGGAAACACCATATATTTT. Encoded protein: CASSPGVSGNTIYF.

This clone was found a few times. This chain joins TRBV4-1 and TRBJ2-1; D unclear. The CDR3 contains 16 residues. Trimming stripped 1 base from V and 5 bases from J, with 15 bases between. Germline-derived CDR1 and CDR2 are MGHRA and YSYEKL. The CDR3 DNA reads TGCGCCAGCAGCCAAGTTTGGTCCCAGGAAAACAATGAGCAGTTCTTC. This sequence encodes CASSQVWSQENNEQFF.

This chain uses TRBV19 with TRBJ2-1, with D tentatively TRBD2 (5 bases). CDR1 is LNHDA, CDR2 SQIVND, per germline (reference sequence). This CDR3 is 14 amino acids long. Deletions cut 5 bases from V and 5 bases from J, with 13 bases between. As DNA, the CDR3 is TGTGCCAGTAGTCGGAGGCCGGAGAACAATGAGCAGTTCTTC. This translates into CASSRRPENNEQFF.

This clone turned up a few times. The V gene is TRBV28, the J gene TRBJ2-7; TRBD1 agrees at 9 bases. The CDR3 covers 17 residues. V gave up 7 bases and J gave up 3 bases; unmatched junction bases: 16. From germline, CDR1 is MDHEN and CDR2 SYDVKM. CDR3 DNA sequence: TGTGCCAGCATCTCCGGGACAGGGATTTTACGGGTCTACGAGCAGTACTTC. Translation gives CASISGTGILRVYEQYF.

In its sample, this clone was seen a few times. The chain uses TRBV7-2 and TRBJ2-7; 10 nucleotides line up with TRBD2. Germline CDR1 and CDR2: SGHTA and FQGNSA. V lost 3 bases to trimming and J lost 2 bases; unmatched junction nucleotides: 13. The CDR3 length is 18 residues. The CDR3 coding sequence is TGTGCCAGCAGCTTTACTAGCGGGACCCCAAACCATGCCTACGAGCAGTACTTC. It is translated as CASSFTSGTPNHAYEQYF.

This clone was recorded once. The rearrangement uses TRBV7-6 and TRBJ2-6; TRBD1 is a possible D gene (6 bases). In germline, CDR1 is SGHVS, CDR2 FNYEAQ. Trimming left V 5 bases short and J 1 base short, with 9 bases between. The length of the CDR3 is 15 residues. The CDR3 DNA reads TGTGCCAGCAGCCAAGACAGGTCTGGGGCCAACGTCCTGACTTTC. This translates into CASSQDRSGANVLTF.

The rearrangement uses TRBV30 and TRBJ1-5; D gene uncertain. Germline V lookup: CDR1 GTSNPN, CDR2 SVGIG (reference sequence). Deletions cut 2 bases from V and 7 bases from J, with 9 bases between. The CDR3 sequence is 12 residues long. CDR3 amino acids: CAWSPREQPQHF. The DNA of the CDR3 is TGTGCCTGGAGTCCACGGGAGCAGCCCCAGCATTTT.

To note about this clone: Other DNA sequences in this specimen translate into the identical CDR3. This sequence joins TRBV29-1 and TRBJ1-4, with D perhaps TRBD1 (6 bases). V was shortened by 4 bases and J by 3 bases, with 9 bases between the two germline ends. There are 13 residues in the CDR3. Germline-derived CDR1 and CDR2 are SQVTM and ANQGSEA. CDR3 DNA: TGCAGCGTTGTGGGGGGCTCTAATGAAAAACTGTTTTTT. Encoded protein: CSVVGGSNEKLFF.

This clone occurred many times. J is TRBJ2-5 and V is TRBV4-3, with 11 bases that match TRBD2. The V gene end was trimmed by 1 base and the J gene end by 2 bases; junction bases not matched to a gene: 9. CDR3 length equals 18 residues. CDR1 and CDR2 (germline): LGHNA, YSLEER. The CDR3: CASSQVLAGGPQQETQYF. The CDR3 DNA is TGCGCCAGCAGCCAAGTGTTAGCGGGAGGGCCACAGCAAGAGACCCAGTACTTC.

The chain links TRBV10-3 to TRBJ2-7; D may be TRBD2 (6 bases). The CDR3 has 13 amino acids. Germline CDR1 and CDR2: ENHRY and SYGVKD. Trimming took 10 bases from V and 3 from J, leaving 16 bases between them. The CDR3 sequence is CASRPGLIYEQYF. The CDR3 nucleotides read TGTGCCAGCAGACCGGGACTGATCTACGAGCAGTACTTC.

This clone showed up just a few times. The chain employs TRBV7-2 and TRBJ2-5, with 7 nucleotides matching TRBD1. V shed 5 bases, J shed 1 base, and the junction held 1 base outside the gene matches. This CDR3 region has 13 residues. Per germline, CDR1 SGHTA and CDR2 FQGNSA. The CDR3: CASSRDSQETQYF. DNA of the CDR3: TGTGCCAGCAGCCGGGACAGCCAAGAGACCCAGTACTTC.

This clone was detected a few times. The genes are TRBV11-2 and TRBJ2-7; maybe TRBD1 (8 bases). Trimming left V 4 bases short and J 5 bases short, with 12 bases between. Germline assignment: CDR1 SGHAT and CDR2 FQNNGV. The CDR3 covers 13 residues. CDR3 sequence: CASSSTGGDEQYF. CDR3 nucleotide sequence: TGTGCCAGCAGCTCTACAGGGGGGGACGAGCAGTACTTC.

This chain joins TRBV6-1 and TRBJ1-2; TRBD1 matches 7 bases. Germline trimming cut 4 bases from V and 5 bases from J; bases unmatched to any gene: 7. The CDR3 length is 14 residues. Looked up from germline, CDR1 is MNHNS and CDR2 is SASEGT. The CDR3 nucleotides are TGTGCCAGCAGTGTCGCCTCAGGGGGATATGGCTACACCTTC. The encoded protein is CASSVASGGYGYTF.

This clone was seen more than once but under ten times. The gene calls are TRBV5-4 and TRBJ1-1, with D maybe TRBD1 (5 bases). Trimming cost V 4 bases and J 0 bases, with 19 bases left between them. The CDR3 totals 17 residues. The germline CDR1 and CDR2 sequences are SGHNT and YYREEE (reference sequence). CDR3 sequence: CASSNPSSGGLNTEAFF. The CDR3 nucleotides are TGTGCCAGCAGCAACCCCTCATCCGGGGGATTGAACACTGAAGCTTTCTTT. Drawing the rest from reference TRBV5-4 and TRBJ1-1, the complete variable domain is ETGVTQSPTHLIKTRGQQVTLRCSSQSGHNTVSWYQQALGQGPQFIFQYYREEENGRGNFPPRFSGLQFPNYSSELNVNALELDDSALYLCASSNPSSGGLNTEAFFGQGTRLTVV.

The chain is built from TRBV4-3 and TRBJ2-7, with D uncertain. The germline V gene has CDR1 LGHNA and CDR2 YSLEER. CDR3 length: 14 residues. V lost 0 bases to trimming and J lost 2 bases, with 8 bases between them. The CDR3 spells CASSQDSPAYEQYF. The CDR3 DNA sequence: TGCGCCAGCAGCCAAGATTCCCCAGCCTACGAGCAGTACTTC.

This clone was observed a few times. The chain recombines TRBV4-2 with TRBJ2-1; no definite D call. Germline loops: CDR1 LGHNA, CDR2 YNFKEQ. V was cut by 0 bases and J by 5 bases, with 5 bases left in between. The CDR3 loop spans 13 amino acids. The CDR3: CASSQDVNNEQFF. The CDR3, as DNA: TGTGCCAGCAGCCAAGACGTGAACAATGAGCAGTTCTTC.

The CDR3 nucleotides read TGTGCCAGCAGCTTTGGGTCCTCTTCCTTCCTCGAGCAGTTCTTC. Translating it yields CASSFGSSSFLEQFF. This chain joins TRBV5-4 and TRBJ2-1, with D unclear. The CDR3 consists of 15 residues. Trimming cost V 2 bases and J 10 bases, with 19 bases left between them. The germline gives CDR1 SGHNT, CDR2 YYREEE (reference sequence).

This clone has only a few counts. V gene TRBV5-5 combines with J gene TRBJ2-1; 10 positions match TRBD1. Losses at the gene ends were 5 bases for V and 4 bases for J; bases not matched to a gene: 9. The CDR3 loop spans 16 amino acids. Germline CDR1 and CDR2: SGHKS and YYEKEE (reference sequence). The DNA for the CDR3 is TGTGCCAGCAGTGCGATTCCGGGACAGGGGTACAATGAGCAGTTCTTC. Its protein product is CASSAIPGQGYNEQFF. Filled out from reference TRBV5-5 and TRBJ2-1, the complete variable domain reads DAGVTQSPTHLIKTRGQQVTLRCSPISGHKSVSWYQQVLGQGPQFIFQYYEKEERGRGNFPDRFSARQFPNYSSELNVNALLLGDSALYLCASSAIPGQGYNEQFFGPGTRLTVL.

This clone occurred a few times. The rearrangement uses TRBV4-2 and TRBJ1-4; D uncertain. V lost 0 bases and J lost 7, with 12 bases in between. CDR1 and CDR2 from the germline V gene are LGHNA and YNFKEQ. The CDR3 contains 15 residues. The CDR3 spells CASSQDYSSREKLFF. The CDR3 region has the DNA TGTGCCAGCAGCCAAGATTATAGCAGTCGTGAAAAACTGTTTTTT.